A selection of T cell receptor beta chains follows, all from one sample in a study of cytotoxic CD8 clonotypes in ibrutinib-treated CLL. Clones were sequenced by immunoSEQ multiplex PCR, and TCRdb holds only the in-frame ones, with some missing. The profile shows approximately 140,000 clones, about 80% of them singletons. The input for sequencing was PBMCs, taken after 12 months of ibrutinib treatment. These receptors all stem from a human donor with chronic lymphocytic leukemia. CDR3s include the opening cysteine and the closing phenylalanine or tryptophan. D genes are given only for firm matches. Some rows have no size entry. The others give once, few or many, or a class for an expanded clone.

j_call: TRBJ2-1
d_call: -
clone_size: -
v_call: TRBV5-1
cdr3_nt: TGCGCCAGCAGCTTAGGGGACCAGGAGGGTGAGCAGTTCTTC
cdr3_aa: CASSLGDQEGEQFF

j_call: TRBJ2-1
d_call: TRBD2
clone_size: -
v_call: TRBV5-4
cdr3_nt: TGTGCCAGCAGCCAGGGGACTAGCGGGGGCTACAATGAGCAGTTCTTC
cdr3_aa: CASSQGTSGGYNEQFF

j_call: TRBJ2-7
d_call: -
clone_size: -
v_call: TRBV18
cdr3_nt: TGTGCCAGCTCACCTGTACAGGGAACCTACGAGCAGTACTTC
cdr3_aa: CASSPVQGTYEQYF

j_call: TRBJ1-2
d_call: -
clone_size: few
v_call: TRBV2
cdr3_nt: TGTGCCAGCAGGCAAGACACAGCCTTAGGCTATGGCTACACCTTC
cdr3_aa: CASRQDTALGYGYTF

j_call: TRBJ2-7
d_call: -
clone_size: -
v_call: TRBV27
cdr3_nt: TGTGCCAGCAGTGCCGGGTCAAAGAACTACGAGCAGTACTTC
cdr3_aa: CASSAGSKNYEQYF

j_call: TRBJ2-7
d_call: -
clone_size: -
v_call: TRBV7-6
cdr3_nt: TGTGCCAGCAGCTTAAGGGTCCACTACGAGCAGTACTTC
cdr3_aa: CASSLRVHYEQYF

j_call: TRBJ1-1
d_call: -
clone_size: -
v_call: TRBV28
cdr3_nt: TGTGCCAGCAGTTTTCGGGGGGCGAGAACTGAAGCTTTCTTT
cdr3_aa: CASSFRGARTEAFF

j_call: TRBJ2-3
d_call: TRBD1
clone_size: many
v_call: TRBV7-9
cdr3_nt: TGTGCCAGCAGCCCCGGGACAGGACACGCAGATACGCAGTATTTT
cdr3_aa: CASSPGTGHADTQYF

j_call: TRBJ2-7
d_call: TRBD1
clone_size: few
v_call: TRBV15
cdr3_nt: TGTGCCACCGCCTATCAGGGGGACTACGAGCAGTACTTC
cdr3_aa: CATAYQGDYEQYF

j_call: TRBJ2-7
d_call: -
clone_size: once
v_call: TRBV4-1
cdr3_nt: TGCGCCAGCAGCCAAGTACAGGGGGGGGAGCAGTACTTC
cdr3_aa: CASSQVQGGEQYF

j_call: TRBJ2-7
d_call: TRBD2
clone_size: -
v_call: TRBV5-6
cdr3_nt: TGTGCCAGCAGCTCCGGACTAGCGGGAGAGGGGCAGTACTTC
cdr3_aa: CASSSGLAGEGQYF

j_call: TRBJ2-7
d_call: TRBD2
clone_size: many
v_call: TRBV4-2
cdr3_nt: TGTGCCAGCAGCCAAGGCTCCGGGACTAGCGGGGGGTCCTTCATTTACGAGCAGTACTTC
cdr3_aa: CASSQGSGTSGGSFIYEQYF

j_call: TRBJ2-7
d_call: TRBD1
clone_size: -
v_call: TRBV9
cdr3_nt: TGTGCCAGCAGCCCCCGCACAGGGGACGAGCAGTACTTC
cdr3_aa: CASSPRTGDEQYF

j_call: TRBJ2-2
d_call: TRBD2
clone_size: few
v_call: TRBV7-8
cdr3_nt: TGTGCCAGCAGCACGCAAGCGGGGACTAACACCGGGGAGCTGTTTTTT
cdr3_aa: CASSTQAGTNTGELFF

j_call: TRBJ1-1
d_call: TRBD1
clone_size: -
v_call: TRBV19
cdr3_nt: TGTGCCAGTGGCACCACTTGGACAGGGGTACGTCAAGCTTTCTTT
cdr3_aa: CASGTTWTGVRQAFF

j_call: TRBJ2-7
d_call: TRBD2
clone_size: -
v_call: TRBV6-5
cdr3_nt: TGTGCCAGCAGTTACCTAGCGGGCTACGAGCAGTACTTC
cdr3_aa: CASSYLAGYEQYF

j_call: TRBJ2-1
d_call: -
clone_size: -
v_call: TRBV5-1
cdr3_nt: TGCGCCAGCAGCTTACAGGCCAGCAACAATGAGCAGTTCTTC
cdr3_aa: CASSLQASNNEQFF

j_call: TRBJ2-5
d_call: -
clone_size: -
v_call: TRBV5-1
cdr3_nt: TGCGCCAGCAGCGCCAGGGCCGGATCAGGGGAGACCCAGTACTTC
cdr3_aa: CASSARAGSGETQYF

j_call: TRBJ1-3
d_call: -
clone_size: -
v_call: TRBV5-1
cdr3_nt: TGCGCCAGCAGCTCGGGCATCTCTGGAAACACCATATATTTT
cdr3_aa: CASSSGISGNTIYF

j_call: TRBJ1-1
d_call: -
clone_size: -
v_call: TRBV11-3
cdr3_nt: TGTGCCAGCAGCTCTGACCATTATACAAAAGCTTTCTTT
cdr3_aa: CASSSDHYTKAFF

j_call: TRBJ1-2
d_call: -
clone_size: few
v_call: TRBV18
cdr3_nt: TGTGCCAGCTCACCACCGGAGGAATATGGCTACACCTTC
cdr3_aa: CASSPPEEYGYTF

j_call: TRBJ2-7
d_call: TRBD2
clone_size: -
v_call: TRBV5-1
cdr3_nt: TGCGCCAGCAGCTTGGGACTAGCGGGGGGGCCAGACGAGCAGTACTTC
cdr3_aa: CASSLGLAGGPDEQYF

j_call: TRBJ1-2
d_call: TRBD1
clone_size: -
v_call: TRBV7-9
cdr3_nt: TGTGCCAGCAGCTTAGGGGGACAGCTCTATGGCTACACCTTC
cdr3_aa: CASSLGGQLYGYTF

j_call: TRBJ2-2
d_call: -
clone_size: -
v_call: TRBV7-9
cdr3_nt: TGTGCCAGCACCTCCTGGCAGAACACCGGGGAGCTGTTTTTT
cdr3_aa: CASTSWQNTGELFF

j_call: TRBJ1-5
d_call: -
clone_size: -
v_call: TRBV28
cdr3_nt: TGTGCCAGCACCGTCAACTATAGCAATCAGCCCCAGCATTTT
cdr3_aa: CASTVNYSNQPQHF

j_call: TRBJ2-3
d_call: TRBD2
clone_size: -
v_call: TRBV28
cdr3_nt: TGTGCCAGCAGTTACGGACTAGCGGCTCAAGATACGCAGTATTTT
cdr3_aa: CASSYGLAAQDTQYF

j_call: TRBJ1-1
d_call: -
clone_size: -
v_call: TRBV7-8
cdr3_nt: TGTGCCAGCAGCTTAACACGGGAGAACACTGAAGCTTTCTTT
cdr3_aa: CASSLTRENTEAFF

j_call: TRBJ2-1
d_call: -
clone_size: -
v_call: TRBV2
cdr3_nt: TGTGCCAGCAGTCCAGAGCAGTTCTTC
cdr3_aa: CASSPEQFF

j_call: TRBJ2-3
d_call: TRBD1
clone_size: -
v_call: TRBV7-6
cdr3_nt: TGTGCCAGCAGCCCCAGCGACCTGGACCGGACAGGCGGACCTACGCAGTATTTT
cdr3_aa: CASSPSDLDRTGGPTQYF

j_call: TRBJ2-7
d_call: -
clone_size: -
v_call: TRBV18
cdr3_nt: TGTGCCAGCTCACCACCGATGAAATACGAGCAGTACTTC
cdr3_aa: CASSPPMKYEQYF

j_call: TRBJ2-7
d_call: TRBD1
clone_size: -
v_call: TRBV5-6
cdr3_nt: TGTGCCAGCAGCTCGACAGGGGGAGAGCAGTACTTC
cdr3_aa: CASSSTGGEQYF

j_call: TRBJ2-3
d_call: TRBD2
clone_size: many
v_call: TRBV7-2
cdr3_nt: TGTGCCAGCAGGCCGGGGACTAGCGGGGGTCATACGCAGTATTTT
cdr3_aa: CASRPGTSGGHTQYF

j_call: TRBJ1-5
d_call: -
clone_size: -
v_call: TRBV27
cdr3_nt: TGTGCCAGCAGTACGGACAGCTCTACCTGGCAGCCCCAGCATTTT
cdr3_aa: CASSTDSSTWQPQHF

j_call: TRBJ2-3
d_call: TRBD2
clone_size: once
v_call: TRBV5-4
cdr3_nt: TGTGCCAGCAGCTTGGTTAGCGGGAGAGGGGATACGCAGTATTTT
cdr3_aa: CASSLVSGRGDTQYF

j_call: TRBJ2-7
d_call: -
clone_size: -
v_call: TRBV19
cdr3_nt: TGTGCCAGTAGTCGAGGGGGGCTATCCTACGAGCAGTACTTC
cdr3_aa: CASSRGGLSYEQYF

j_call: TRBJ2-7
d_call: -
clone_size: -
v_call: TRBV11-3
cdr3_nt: TGTGCCAGCAGCTTAGTCGCGTTGAGCTACGAGCAGTACTTC
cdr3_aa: CASSLVALSYEQYF

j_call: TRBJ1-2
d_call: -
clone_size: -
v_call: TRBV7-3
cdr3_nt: TGTGCCAGCAGCAAAGGGGACGGTAATGGCTACACCTTC
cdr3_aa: CASSKGDGNGYTF

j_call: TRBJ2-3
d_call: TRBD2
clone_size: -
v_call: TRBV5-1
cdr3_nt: TGCGCCAGCAGCTTCAGCGGGGGAAGAACAGATACGCAGTATTTT
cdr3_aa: CASSFSGGRTDTQYF

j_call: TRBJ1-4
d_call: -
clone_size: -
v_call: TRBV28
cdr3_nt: TGTGCCAGCAGTTCTCGGAAGGGTAGGGACTTCGAAAAACTGTTTTTT
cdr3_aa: CASSSRKGRDFEKLFF

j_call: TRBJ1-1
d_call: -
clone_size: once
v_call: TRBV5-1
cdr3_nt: TGCGCCAGCAAGCTGAGCGGAGCAAATATGAACACTGAAGCTTTCTTT
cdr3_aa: CASKLSGANMNTEAFF

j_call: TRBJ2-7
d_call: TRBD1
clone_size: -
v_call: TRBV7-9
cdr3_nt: TGTGCCAGCAGTTCACACGGGTCAGGGGGCCACGAGCAGTACTTC
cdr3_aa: CASSSHGSGGHEQYF

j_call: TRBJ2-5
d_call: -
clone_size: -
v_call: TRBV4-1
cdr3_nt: TGCGCCAGCAGCCCCAATCCAACCCAAGAGACCCAGTACTTC
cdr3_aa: CASSPNPTQETQYF

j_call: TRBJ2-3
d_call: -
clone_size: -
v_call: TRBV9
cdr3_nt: TGTGCCAGCAGCGTTTTCGCAGATACGCAGTATTTT
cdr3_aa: CASSVFADTQYF

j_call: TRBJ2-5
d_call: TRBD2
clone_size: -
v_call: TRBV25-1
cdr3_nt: TGTGCCAGCTGGGGGGGAGGACTGCAAGAGACCCAGTACTTC
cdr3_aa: CASWGGGLQETQYF

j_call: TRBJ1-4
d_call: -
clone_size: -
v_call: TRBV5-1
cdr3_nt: TGCGCCAGCAACCCCGGGCAGGGTGGTGACATCCTTGAAAAACTGTTTTTT
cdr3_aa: CASNPGQGGDILEKLFF

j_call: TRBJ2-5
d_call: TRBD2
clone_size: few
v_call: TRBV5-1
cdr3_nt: TGCGCCAGCAGCTTGTCGGCGGGAGGGCCAGAGACCCAGTACTTC
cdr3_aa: CASSLSAGGPETQYF

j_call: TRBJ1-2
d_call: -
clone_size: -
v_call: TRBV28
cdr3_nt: TGTGCCTCGGGGGGTGGATATAACTATGGCTACACCTTC
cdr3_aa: CASGGGYNYGYTF

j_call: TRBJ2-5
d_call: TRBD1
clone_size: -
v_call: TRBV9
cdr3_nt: TGTGCCAGCAGCGCCCCGACAGGGAGAGAGACCCAGTACTTC
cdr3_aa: CASSAPTGRETQYF

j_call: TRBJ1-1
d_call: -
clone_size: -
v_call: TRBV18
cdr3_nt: TGTGCCAGCTCACCACTCGTTCGTTCTCAAATGAACACTGAAGCTTTCTTT
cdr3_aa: CASSPLVRSQMNTEAFF

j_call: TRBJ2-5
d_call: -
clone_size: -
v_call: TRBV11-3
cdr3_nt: TGTGCCAGCAGCCCGGGTAGCCAAGAGACCCAGTACTTC
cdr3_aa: CASSPGSQETQYF

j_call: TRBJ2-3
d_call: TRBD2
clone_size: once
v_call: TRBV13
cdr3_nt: TGTGCCAGCAGCTTAAGACTAGCGGGATTCACAGATACGCAGTATTTT
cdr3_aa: CASSLRLAGFTDTQYF

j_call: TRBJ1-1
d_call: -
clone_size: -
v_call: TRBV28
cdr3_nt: TGTGCCAGCAGTTTGGGAAGGTGGGCTTTCTTT
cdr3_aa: CASSLGRWAFF

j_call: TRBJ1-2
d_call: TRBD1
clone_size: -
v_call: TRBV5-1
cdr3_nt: TGCGCCAGCAGCTCGGGACAGCCCCCTAACTATGGCTACACCTTC
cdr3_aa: CASSSGQPPNYGYTF